This note documents a single T cell receptor beta chain sequence. This clonotype was seen many times. Its antigen is unknown. No clone much larger than this one lies a single base away; base qualities are absent. The sample's time point, from its label and the paper: longitudinal time-point 2. For the unsorted PBMC libraries, 2 million PBMCs were stored in RNAlater at -80 degrees C until RNA extraction and were used to generate the libraries. PBMCs were separated from peripheral blood using Ficoll-Hypaque density gradient centrifugation and then cryopreserved in liquid nitrogen. The data originate from a study of neurological immune-mediated disorders (dated by TCRdb to the late 2010s). Looking at the study overall: The study compared peripheral blood TCR-beta repertoires of HTLV-I-associated myelopathy (HAM/TSP) patients, multiple sclerosis patients and healthy controls using UMI-based sequencing. Of the 68 subjects in the cohort, about 14 were HAM/TSP patients, some 35 were multiple sclerosis patients, and about 20 were healthy controls. Longitudinal HAM/TSP donors and healthy donors each had 3 time-points at intervals of roughly 3-40 months. The roughly 100 TCR-beta libraries covered PBMC samples along with longitudinal samples, technical triplicates, and paired sorted CD4+ and CD8+ T-cell subsets.

The paper as a whole reports these results and caveats: TCR clonal expansion was greatest in HAM/TSP patients and smallest in MS patients, who ranked below even healthy controls. No identical CDR3 amino acid sequences were shared among expanded clones across subjects, suggesting private TCR-beta repertoires in all groups.

Relative to germline, V is 3 bases shorter and J is 3 bases shorter, with 20 bases between their ends. Based on the germline V gene, the CDR1 and CDR2 sequences are MGHRA and YSYEKL. The CDR3 has 17 amino acids, counting the end cysteine and phenylalanine. The retained sequence is limited to the CDR3, 51 bases, with the frame set at the first base. cDNA was synthesized by template-switch 5'RACE using a primer with a 10-nucleotide random unique molecular identifier that tagged each TCR transcript. Each sequencing run produced over 190 million TCR-beta sequences covering 15-18 subjects. The RNeasy kit was used for extraction of total RNA. The KAPA Real-time Library Amplification kit was used to amplify TCR-beta VDJ regions with primers targeting the TCR constant region and the 5'RACE anchor. Sample indexes and Illumina adaptors were added in a first PCR, after which library yield was increased in a second PCR. After Ampure bead purification, the roughly 650 bp TCR product was size-selected on a 2% E-gel SizeSelection system. Before pooling, library quality was checked on a Bioanalyzer, concentration was measured with Qubit, and libraries were quantified with the Kapa Library Quantification kit. Paired-end 2 x 150 bp sequencing of the libraries was performed on an Illumina HiSeq 2500. To increase sequence diversity, about 25-30% phiX was spiked into each library pool. The original pipeline was this. Quality-filtered reads were processed with the UMI-based MiGEC pipeline, which removed over 75% of raw TCR sequences during error correction. VDJ genes were aligned to IMGT germline references, and clonotypes were defined by unique CDR3 amino acid sequence plus V-J genes. Clonal expansion, Shannon diversity, and CDR3 relatedness (CalcPairwiseDistances, ClusterSamples) were evaluated with VDJtools, and phylogenetic trees were built with CLCbio workbench. A clone was classed as expanded if it had 8 or more unique UMIs, a cutoff based on coefficient-of-variation modelling across technical triplicates. TCRdb took the public reads, trimmed them with fastp at Q25, ran MiXCR for clone calling and kept in-frame beta chains. Each entry is one CDR3 protein sequence, shown with its most common DNA and genes. These V and J calls originate from TCRdb's pipeline instead of the authors' own analysis. The sample table lists under 100,000 distinct CDR3 sequences, roughly 13% of them with a count of one. Around 5% of the sample rests with the top ten.

The chain was built from TRBV4-1 and TRBJ1-1; the D gene remains uncertain. The source material was PBMCs. The origin of this receptor is a female donor with HTLV-1-associated myelopathy (HAM/TSP). The DNA sequence reads TGCGCCAGCAGCCAGCCCAAAGGACGGGCCCCGGACACTGAAGCTTTCTTT. Its translation is CASSQPKGRAPDTEAFF.